What follows are 24 T cell receptor beta chains derived from one specimen sequenced in a study of cytomegalovirus exposure and HLA in healthy donors (dated by TCRdb to 2016 to 2017). Preparation of the library involved the immunoSEQ multiplex PCR assay. The multiplex PCR relied on a mix of 60 forward primers for TCR Vbeta segments and 13 reverse primers for TCR Jbeta segments. The immuneACCESS repertoire file appears here via TCRdb, limited to in-frame rearrangements. These files lack a portion of the clones; in checked studies, under half of the deficit traces to unresolved V genes, and the cause of the others is not known. For this sample there are 200,000 to 250,000 clones; under 70% appear just once. Of the sample, 2% to 3% is held by the ten largest clones. Sequencing used PBMCs. The receptors derive from a man between 40 and 49 years old in good health and CMV-seropositive.

The rearrangement joins TRBV10-3 to TRBJ2-2, with 9 bases identical to TRBD1. In germline, CDR1 is ENHRY, CDR2 SYGVKD. V shed 7 bases and J 2 bases; nucleotides not matched to a gene: 2. The CDR3 contains 14 residues. The chain's CDR3 is CAIKDRGNTGELFF. As DNA, the CDR3 is TGTGCCATCAAGGACAGGGGTAACACCGGGGAGCTGTTTTTT.

The J gene is TRBJ2-7, the V gene TRBV2; possibly TRBD2 for D (6 bases). Germline V CDR1 and CDR2: SNHLY, FYNNEI. The CDR3 totals 15 residues. The V end lost 0 bases, the J end lost 2 bases, and 11 bases lay between the germline ends. The CDR3 DNA sequence: TGTGCCAGCAGTGAAGCGGAGGGTTTCCCCTACGAGCAGTACTTC. Translation: CASSEAEGFPYEQYF.

This clone was detected only once. CDR3 in DNA: TGTGCCAGCAGCTTGGCCGGGGCAGGGGGGAATGAAAAACTGTTTTTT. Amino acids: CASSLAGAGGNEKLFF. This sequence joins TRBV5-6 and TRBJ1-4, with 7 bases identical to TRBD1. In germline, CDR1 is SGHDT, CDR2 YYEEEE. V gave up 0 bases and J gave up 5 bases; unmatched junction bases: 7. There are 16 residues in the CDR3.

Turning to this clone: At one boundary the junction diverges from the germline segment, which might be a read error. CDR3 nucleotide sequence: TGCGCCGGCAGCTTGGCTAGCGGGGGGGCTGTTTCCTACGAGCAGTACTTC. This encodes CAGSLASGGAVSYEQYF. The chain couples TRBV5-1 to TRBJ2-7, with TRBD2 matching 12 bases. The CDR3 is made up of 17 amino acids. The germline gives CDR1 SGHRS, CDR2 YFSETQ.

The chain combines TRBV27 with TRBJ2-7; 13 bases agree with TRBD2. The length of the CDR3 is 17 residues. Trimming took 3 bases from V and 0 from J; bases not matched to a gene: 5. Germline loops: CDR1 MNHEY, CDR2 SMNVEV (reference sequence). CDR3 region: CASSFRLAGGFSYEQYF. The CDR3 nucleotides read TGTGCCAGCAGTTTCAGACTAGCGGGGGGTTTCTCCTACGAGCAGTACTTC.

This rearrangement joins TRBV6-1 to TRBJ1-4, with D unclear. The germline CDR1 and CDR2 sequences are MNHNS and SASEGT. The CDR3 has 12 amino acids. Trimming cost V 5 bases and J 8 bases, with 9 bases left between them. The CDR3 here is CASSPRREKLFF. The CDR3, as DNA: TGTGCCAGCAGTCCCCGGAGGGAAAAACTGTTTTTT.

This clone has more than one count but fewer than ten. The rearrangement uses TRBV7-6 and TRBJ2-7; tentative D call: TRBD1 (5 bases). Germline values: CDR1 SGHVS, CDR2 FNYEAQ. The CDR3 spans 14 residues. Deletions cut 1 base from V and 7 bases from J, with 14 bases between. CDR3 DNA: TGTGCCAGCAGCTTAGACAGGCCAAGTCGGGAGCAGTACTTC. This sequence encodes CASSLDRPSREQYF.

The chain links TRBV6-4 to TRBJ2-3; 7 nucleotides line up with TRBD2. This CDR3 contains 14 residues. The germline V gene has CDR1 MRHNA and CDR2 SNTAGT. V lost 2 bases and J lost 9; bases outside the gene matches: 8. CDR3 nucleotide sequence: TGTGCCAGCAGTGACGCAAGCGGGGTAGGCACGCAGTATTTT. It yields the protein CASSDASGVGTQYF.

This chain links TRBV27 with TRBJ2-2; perhaps TRBD2 as D (6 bases). This CDR3 spans 15 amino acids. Germline V gives CDR1 MNHEY, CDR2 SMNVEV (reference sequence). V gave up 4 bases and J gave up 4 bases, with 13 bases separating them. The CDR3 nucleotides read TGTGCCAGCAGTTGGGCGGGGTTGGGCACCGGGGAGCTGTTTTTT. Its protein is CASSWAGLGTGELFF.

The chain couples TRBV4-2 to TRBJ2-3; 13 bases line up with TRBD2. J was trimmed by 8 bases and V by 1 base; bases with no gene match: 6. This CDR3 spans 16 amino acids. Germline V lookup: CDR1 LGHNA, CDR2 YNFKEQ. CDR3 sequence reads: CASSQGKGLAGVTQYF. The CDR3 DNA follows: TGTGCCAGCAGCCAAGGGAAAGGACTAGCGGGGGTTACGCAGTATTTT.

This clone was seen a handful of times. V and J are TRBV6-4 and TRBJ2-3, with 9 positions matching TRBD2. Trimming removed 6 bases from V and 0 bases from J; junction bases left unmatched: 4. The CDR3 runs to 15 residues. Germline CDR1 is MRHNA and CDR2 is SNTAGT. CDR3 sequence (DNA): TGTGCCAGCAGCTTAGCGGGGGCTAGCACAGATACGCAGTATTTT. It translates to CASSLAGASTDTQYF.

The chain combines TRBV5-4 with TRBJ2-5; TRBD2 aligns across 12 bases. Germline CDR1 reads SGHNT; CDR2 reads YYREEE (reference sequence). V trimming: 5 bases; J trimming: 4 bases; junction bases outside the gene matches: 6. This CDR3 has 15 residues. In nucleotides, the CDR3 is TGTGCCAGCAGTTCCCCGGGACTAGCGGGAGAGACCCAGTACTTC. Its translation: CASSSPGLAGETQYF.

The chain has TRBV2 and TRBJ1-2, with D unclear. Germline CDR1 reads SNHLY; CDR2 reads FYNNEI. Trimming took 6 bases from V and 5 from J, leaving 22 bases between them. The CDR3 consists of 16 residues. CDR3 DNA sequence: TGTGCCAGCAGCTCCTTAGGGAGTCGCTCTGGGTATGGCTACACCTTC. Amino acid sequence: CASSSLGSRSGYGYTF.

The chain joins TRBV5-5 to TRBJ1-5; D might be TRBD1 (5 bases). This CDR3 contains 15 residues. CDR1 is SGHKS and CDR2 is YYEKEE in the germline V gene (reference sequence). Between the trimmed V and J ends, which lost 0 bases and 5 bases, there was a span of 12 bases. CDR3 nucleotide sequence: TGTGCCAGCAGCTTGGAGGGTGGGGGGTATCAGCCCCAGCATTTT. It yields the protein CASSLEGGGYQPQHF.

V is TRBV5-4 and J is TRBJ2-3; a weak D match, TRBD2 (5 bases). Germline V gene lookup returns CDR1 SGHNT and CDR2 YYREEE (reference sequence). The CDR3 loop spans 15 amino acids. V lost 3 bases and J lost 5, with 16 bases in between. CDR3 region: CASSSLGSRGDTQYF. DNA of the CDR3: TGTGCCAGCAGCTCCCTTGGGAGCCGCGGAGATACGCAGTATTTT.

This clone was counted between two and nine times. The rearrangement links TRBV2 to TRBJ1-1; TRBD1 matches 8 bases. The junction had 12 bases not matched to a gene; V was cut back by 0 bases and J by 3 bases. The CDR3 is 18 residues long. Germline V CDR1 and CDR2: SNHLY, FYNNEI. CDR3 sequence (DNA): TGTGCCAGCAGTGAAGCGCTTCAGGGGGCATTGTCGCACACTGAAGCTTTCTTT. It codes for CASSEALQGALSHTEAFF.

The rearrangement uses TRBV5-4 and TRBJ1-1; 7 nucleotides match TRBD1. Germline V lookup: CDR1 SGHNT, CDR2 YYREEE (reference sequence). V dropped 6 bases and J dropped 1; count of bases not matched to a gene: 6. The length of the CDR3 is 14 residues. The CDR3 sequence is CASTPGQSNTEAFF. CDR3 DNA sequence: TGTGCCAGCACCCCGGGACAGTCGAACACTGAAGCTTTCTTT.

The chain is built from TRBV19 and TRBJ2-1; 10 positions match TRBD2. J was trimmed by 7 bases and V by 3 bases; bases with no gene match: 6. The germline gives CDR1 LNHDA, CDR2 SQIVND (reference sequence). This CDR3 is 15 amino acids long. The CDR3 is CASSMSGGARNEQFF. The CDR3 DNA reads TGTGCCAGTAGTATGAGCGGGGGGGCCAGGAATGAGCAGTTCTTC.

The chain is built from TRBV9 and TRBJ2-3; 8 positions match TRBD2. J lost 5 bases, V lost 0 bases, and 8 bases had no gene match. This CDR3 contains 16 residues. CDR1 SGDLS and CDR2 YYNGEE come from the germline V gene. The DNA of the CDR3 is TGTGCCAGCAGCGTAGGCGCGGGGGGTGATCGAGATACGCAGTATTTT. Protein: CASSVGAGGDRDTQYF.

The chain links TRBV9 to TRBJ1-1, with 7 bases fitting TRBD1. This CDR3 comprises 16 residues. Germline CDR1 is SGDLS and CDR2 is YYNGEE. The V and J ends lost 4 bases and 7 bases, in that order; junction bases with no gene match: 16. CDR3 nucleotides: TGTGCCAGCAGCCCTTTGGGCAACAGGGGAAAGGGTGAAGCTTTCTTT. Protein: CASSPLGNRGKGEAFF.

The chain has TRBV5-6 and TRBJ2-3; 13 bases align to TRBD2. Per germline, CDR1 SGHDT and CDR2 YYEEEE. The CDR3 spans 16 residues. The V gene end was trimmed by 3 bases and the J gene end by 5 bases; junction bases not matched to a gene: 6. CDR3 amino acids: CASSSPTSGGQDTQYF. The CDR3 nucleotides are TGTGCCAGCAGCTCGCCGACTAGCGGGGGGCAAGATACGCAGTATTTT.

The V gene is TRBV5-5, the J gene TRBJ2-1; D possibly corresponds to TRBD1 (5 bases). With 4 bases removed from V and 4 bases from J, the gap between germline ends came to 15 bases. CDR1 is SGHKS, CDR2 YYEKEE, per germline (reference sequence). The CDR3 is 15 residues long. CDR3 loop: CASSPLVTDYNEQFF. CDR3 DNA sequence: TGTGCCAGCAGCCCTCTCGTGACAGATTACAATGAGCAGTTCTTC.

The chain has TRBV5-4 and TRBJ2-1; 8 positions match TRBD1. This CDR3 spans 13 amino acids. Germline-derived CDR1 and CDR2 are SGHNT and YYREEE (reference sequence). J lost 12 bases, V lost 4 bases, and 9 bases had no gene match. The CDR3 sequence: CASSVGQGLGQFF. The CDR3 coding sequence is TGTGCCAGCAGCGTCGGACAGGGCCTCGGGCAGTTCTTC.

The CDR3 reads CASSQDLGQPQHF. The CDR3, as DNA: TGTGCCAGCAGCCAAGATCTCGGTCAGCCCCAGCATTTT. The chain combines TRBV4-2 with TRBJ1-5; D is undetermined. This CDR3 is built from 13 residues. Trimming removed 0 bases from V and 6 bases from J, with 6 bases in between. Per the germline V gene, CDR1 is LGHNA and CDR2 is YNFKEQ.